A single sample is the source of the 22 T cell receptor beta chains below, sequenced in a study of T cell responses to AZD1222 COVID-19 vaccine (dated by TCRdb to 2020 to 2023). The time point label, read with the paper, signifies: about 28 days (+/-7) after the second vaccine dose. Library creation used the immunoSEQ multiplex PCR assay. TCRdb limited this immuneACCESS table to in-frame rearrangements with V and J called. A share of clones is missing; checked studies link under half to unresolved V genes, and the rest is unexplained. The sample table lists 100,000 to 150,000 clones, approximately 86% of them with a count of one. The ten largest clonotypes hold roughly 18% of the sample. The source material was peripheral blood, sampled 28 days after the second AZD1222 dose. All receptors derive from an adult who received the AZD1222 COVID-19 vaccine.

The rearrangement links TRBV19 to TRBJ2-2; 13 positions agree with TRBD2. The CDR3 loop spans 16 amino acids. From germline, CDR1 is LNHDA and CDR2 SQIVND (reference sequence). Trimming took 4 bases from V and 6 from J; bases not matched to a gene: 5. The CDR3 region is CASSKGLAGYPGELFF. In DNA form, the CDR3 reads TGTGCCAGTAGTAAGGGACTAGCGGGGTATCCCGGGGAGCTGTTTTTT.

The rearrangement links TRBV30 to TRBJ1-1; TRBD1 matches 7 bases. This CDR3 region has 15 residues. With V trimmed by 2 bases and J by 3 bases, 9 bases remained unmatched. CDR1 is GTSNPN, CDR2 SVGIG, per germline (reference sequence). This CDR3 reads CAWSIGRGPDTEAFF. For the CDR3, the DNA is TGTGCCTGGAGTATAGGGAGGGGGCCGGACACTGAAGCTTTCTTT.

The chain employs TRBV4-3 and TRBJ1-5; D remains ambiguous. This CDR3 spans 15 amino acids. The V gene lost 4 bases and the J gene lost 3 bases, with 13 bases spanning the gap. Germline lookup yields CDR1 LGHNA and CDR2 YSLEER. CDR3 in DNA: TGCGCCAGCAGCCTGGAATGGGCCACCAATCAGCCCCAGCATTTT. Translated: CASSLEWATNQPQHF.

This clone was found a few times. V gene TRBV15 combines with J gene TRBJ1-2; D remains unclear. CDR1 is LNHNV and CDR2 is YYDKDF in the germline V gene (reference sequence). CDR3 length: 14 residues. Between the trimmed V and J ends, which lost 0 bases and 7 bases, there was a span of 12 bases. CDR3 nucleotides: TGTGCCACCAGCAGAGACAGACAACTCGGTGGCTACACCTTC. Amino acids: CATSRDRQLGGYTF. Full variable domain (rest looked up from reference TRBV15 and TRBJ1-2): DAMVIQNPRYQVTQFGKPVTLSCSQTLNHNVMYWYQQKSSQAPKLLFHYYDKDFNNEADTPDNFQSRRPNTSFCFLDIRSPGLGDTAMYLCATSRDRQLGGYTFGSGTRLTVV.

This chain joins TRBV3-1 (or the pseudogene TRBV3-2) and TRBJ1-1; 9 positions agree with TRBD1. With V trimmed by 2 bases and J by 3 bases, 1 base remained unmatched. Per germline, CDR1 LGHDT and CDR2 YNNKEL (reference sequence). The CDR3 has 14 amino acids. The CDR3 sequence: CASSQRTGDTEAFF. CDR3 sequence (DNA): TGTGCCAGCAGCCAAAGGACAGGGGACACTGAAGCTTTCTTT.

This sequence joins TRBV20-1 and TRBJ2-1; D remains ambiguous. Germline CDR1 and CDR2: DFQATT and SNEGSKA (reference sequence). This CDR3 contains 11 residues. V lost 6 bases to trimming and J lost 4 bases, with 7 bases between them. This CDR3 reads CSATEYNEQFF. CDR3 nucleotides: TGCAGTGCAACGGAATACAATGAGCAGTTCTTC.

V usage is TRBV5-1 and J usage is TRBJ2-7, with a tentative D call TRBD1 (5 bases). This CDR3 comprises 13 residues. Germline loops: CDR1 SGHRS, CDR2 YFSETQ. V was clipped by 4 bases and J by 4 bases, with 12 bases between them. The DNA for the CDR3 is TGCGCCAGCAGCGTAGGGGCTCAGTACGAGCAGTACTTC. It translates to CASSVGAQYEQYF.

The rearrangement joins TRBV2 to TRBJ2-3, with 10 bases fitting TRBD2. Germline CDR1 reads SNHLY; CDR2 reads FYNNEI. V shed 0 bases and J 5 bases; nucleotides not matched to a gene: 11. The CDR3 extends over 18 amino acids. CDR3 bases: TGTGCCAGCAGTGAAGCGGTACCCGAGCGGGGGGGAAGAGATACGCAGTATTTT. Translating it yields CASSEAVPERGGRDTQYF.

The CDR3 protein is CASSVAHRNNSPLHF. The CDR3 nucleotides are TGTGCCAGCAGCGTAGCTCACCGAAATAATTCACCCCTCCACTTT. V and J are TRBV9 and TRBJ1-6; no clear D. The V and J ends lost 0 bases and 5 bases respectively, with 9 bases between them. Germline V gene sequence: CDR1 SGDLS, CDR2 YYNGEE. This CDR3 comprises 15 residues.

CDR3 sequence (DNA): TGTGCCAGTAGTACCGAGACAGGGTCTAACACTGAAGCTTTCTTT. It is translated as CASSTETGSNTEAFF. This chain joins TRBV19 and TRBJ1-1; 7 bases are a match to TRBD1. Trimming cost V 4 bases and J 2 bases; bases outside gene matches: 7. The germline CDR1 and CDR2 sequences are LNHDA and SQIVND (reference sequence). The CDR3 runs to 15 residues.

CDR3 region: CASKGLTSGKPQHF. CDR3 sequence (DNA): TGTGCCAGCAAGGGGTTAACCTCAGGGAAGCCCCAGCATTTT. The chain carries TRBV27 and TRBJ1-5, with D possibly matching TRBD1 (5 bases). The germline V gene has CDR1 MNHEY and CDR2 SMNVEV (reference sequence). The CDR3 runs 14 residues. Trimming stripped 7 bases from V and 8 bases from J, with 18 bases between.

The chain carries TRBV5-8 and TRBJ1-1; no definite D call. Trimming took 0 bases from V and 8 from J, leaving 11 bases between them. The length of the CDR3 is 13 residues. Germline V gene lookup returns CDR1 SGHTS and CDR2 YDEGEE. The DNA of the CDR3 is TGTGCCAGCAGCTTGGCCATCCGGCGGGAAGCTTTCTTT. Its translation: CASSLAIRREAFF. The variable domain in full, completed from reference TRBV5-8 and TRBJ1-1, reads EAGVTQSPTHLIKTRGQQATLRCSPISGHTSVYWYQQALGLGLQFLLWYDEGEERNRGNFPPRFSGRQFPNYSSELNVNALELEDSALYLCASSLAIRREAFFGQGTRLTVV.

The rearrangement joins TRBV7-9 to TRBJ1-1; TRBD1 matches 7 bases. Germline assignment: CDR1 SEHNR and CDR2 FQNEAQ (reference sequence). V lost 4 bases, J lost 5 bases, and 13 bases stayed unmatched. The CDR3 contains 16 residues. As DNA, the CDR3 is TGTGCCAGCAGCTCGAGGGAGACAGGGATAAGGACTGAAGCTTTCTTT. It is translated as CASSSRETGIRTEAFF.

In nucleotides, the CDR3 is TGCGCCAGCGCTGACAGGGATTTTGTAAGATCGGGCTACACCTTC. Translation: CASADRDFVRSGYTF. This chain links TRBV5-1 with TRBJ1-2; TRBD1 matches 7 bases. Losses at the gene ends were 7 bases for V and 8 bases for J; bases not matched to a gene: 17. From germline, CDR1 is SGHRS and CDR2 YFSETQ. The CDR3 is 15 amino acids.

The rearrangement joins TRBV9 to TRBJ2-7, with a possible D match to TRBD2 (6 bases). V shed 3 bases and J shed 8 bases, with 18 bases lying between them. The germline V gene encodes CDR1 SGDLS and CDR2 YYNGEE. The CDR3 totals 14 residues. CDR3 coding DNA: TGTGCCAGCAGCGCCTCGGGGGATCTGGGGCAGCAGTACTTC. The encoded protein is CASSASGDLGQQYF.

The rearrangement uses TRBV6-5 and TRBJ2-3, with 10 positions matching TRBD2. V dropped 4 bases and J dropped 0; count of bases not matched to a gene: 4. The CDR3 is made up of 16 amino acids. Germline CDR1 is MNHEY and CDR2 is SVGAGI. This CDR3 reads CASSSRTSGSTDTQYF. CDR3 DNA: TGTGCCAGCAGTTCCCGGACTAGCGGAAGCACAGATACGCAGTATTTT.

The J gene is TRBJ2-2, the V gene TRBV19; D is possibly TRBD1 (6 bases). The V gene lost 4 bases and the J gene lost 0 bases, with 12 bases spanning the gap. CDR3 length: 16 residues. The V gene's germline CDR1 is LNHDA and CDR2 SQIVND (reference sequence). CDR3 in DNA: TGTGCCAGTAGTACAGGTTGGACAGCGAACACCGGGGAGCTGTTTTTT. It specifies CASSTGWTANTGELFF.

This chain joins TRBV12-3 or TRBV12-4 and TRBJ2-3, with D perhaps matching TRBD1 or TRBD2 (5 bases each). The CDR3 sequence is 12 residues long. The V gene lost 3 bases and the J gene lost 5 bases, with 6 bases spanning the gap. CDR3 sequence reads: CASSLGEDTQYF. CDR3 DNA sequence: TGTGCCAGCAGTTTGGGGGAAGATACGCAGTATTTT.

The chain recombines TRBV3-1 (or the pseudogene TRBV3-2) with TRBJ1-1; 8 bases align to TRBD1. Germline assignment: CDR1 LGHDT and CDR2 YNNKEL (reference sequence). This CDR3 region has 14 residues. With 4 bases clipped from V and 4 bases from J, the junction kept 5 bases outside the gene matches. The CDR3 DNA sequence: TGTGCCAGCAGCCGGGCAGGGGGCGGCACTGAAGCTTTCTTT. Translation: CASSRAGGGTEAFF.

This clone showed up just once. The J gene is TRBJ2-5, the V gene TRBV9; no clear D gene. The CDR3 covers 15 residues. V shed 0 bases and J shed 5 bases, with 14 bases lying between them. CDR1 is SGDLS, CDR2 YYNGEE, per germline. The CDR3 nucleotides are TGTGCCAGCAGCGTAGATGGCACCCGTGGCGAGACCCAGTACTTC. Its translation: CASSVDGTRGETQYF.

This chain links TRBV5-1 with TRBJ1-1; the D gene is possibly TRBD1 (6 bases). Germline CDR1 and CDR2: SGHRS and YFSETQ. V was shortened by 4 bases and J by 6 bases, with 19 bases between the two germline ends. The CDR3 covers 15 residues. The CDR3 is CASSRSGGRGAEAFF. The CDR3 DNA reads TGCGCCAGCAGCCGTAGTGGGGGGCGCGGCGCTGAAGCTTTCTTT.

A single count supports this clone. The chain carries TRBV12-3 or TRBV12-4 and TRBJ1-5; maybe TRBD1 (5 bases). The CDR3 is 12 amino acids. The V end was cut by 6 bases, the J end by 7 bases, with 10 bases between. The CDR3 DNA reads as TGTGCCAGCAGCCGAGGGGAGCAGCCCCAGCATTTT. It is translated as CASSRGEQPQHF.